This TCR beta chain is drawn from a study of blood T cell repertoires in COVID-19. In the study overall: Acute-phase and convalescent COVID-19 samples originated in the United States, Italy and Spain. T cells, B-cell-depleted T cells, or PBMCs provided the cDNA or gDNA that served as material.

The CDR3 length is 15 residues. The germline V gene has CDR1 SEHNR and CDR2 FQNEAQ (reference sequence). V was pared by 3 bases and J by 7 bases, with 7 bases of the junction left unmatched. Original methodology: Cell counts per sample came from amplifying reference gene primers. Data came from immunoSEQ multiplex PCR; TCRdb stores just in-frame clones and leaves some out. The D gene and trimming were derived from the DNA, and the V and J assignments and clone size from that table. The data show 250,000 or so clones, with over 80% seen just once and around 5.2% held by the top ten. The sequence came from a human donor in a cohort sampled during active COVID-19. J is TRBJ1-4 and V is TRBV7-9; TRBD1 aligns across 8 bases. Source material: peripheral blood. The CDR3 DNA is TGTGCCAGCAGCTTCTCAGGGGGCAACGGTGAAAAACTGTTTTTT. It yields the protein CASSFSGGNGEKLFF.